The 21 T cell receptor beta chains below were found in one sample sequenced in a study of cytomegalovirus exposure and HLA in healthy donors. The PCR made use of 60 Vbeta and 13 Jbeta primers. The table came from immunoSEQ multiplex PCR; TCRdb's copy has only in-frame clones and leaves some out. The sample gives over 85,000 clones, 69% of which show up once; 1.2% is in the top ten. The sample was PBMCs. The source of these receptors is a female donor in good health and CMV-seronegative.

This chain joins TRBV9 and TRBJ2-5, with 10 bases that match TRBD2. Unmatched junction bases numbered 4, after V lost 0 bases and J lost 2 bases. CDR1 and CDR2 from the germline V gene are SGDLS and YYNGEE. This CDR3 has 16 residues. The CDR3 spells CASSVGSAGGQETQYF. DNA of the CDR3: TGTGCCAGCAGCGTAGGGTCAGCGGGGGGGCAAGAGACCCAGTACTTC.

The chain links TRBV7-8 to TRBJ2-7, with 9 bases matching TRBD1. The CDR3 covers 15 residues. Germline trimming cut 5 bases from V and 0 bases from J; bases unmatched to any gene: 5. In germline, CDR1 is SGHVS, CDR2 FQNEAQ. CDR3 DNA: TGTGCCAGCAGCCCTCGGACAGGGGTCTCCTACGAGCAGTACTTC. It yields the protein CASSPRTGVSYEQYF.

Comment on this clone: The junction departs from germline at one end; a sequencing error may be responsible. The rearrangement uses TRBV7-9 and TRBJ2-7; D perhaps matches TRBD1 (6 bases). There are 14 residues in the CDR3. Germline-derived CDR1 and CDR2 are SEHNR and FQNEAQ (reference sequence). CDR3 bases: TGTTCCAGCAGCCCTCCAGGGGTTCTCCACGAGCAGTACTTC. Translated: CSSSPPGVLHEQYF.

The CDR3 nucleotides read TGCGCCAGCAGCCAAGAAGGGGGTAGCGGGGGGTCGAGCTCCTACGAGCAGTACTTC. Protein product: CASSQEGGSGGSSSYEQYF. The chain is built from TRBV4-3 and TRBJ2-7, with 10 bases fitting TRBD2. Trimming at V came to 0 bases and at J to 0 bases, leaving 11 bases not matched to a gene. This CDR3 has 19 residues. The germline V gene has CDR1 LGHNA and CDR2 YSLEER.

In DNA form, the CDR3 reads TGTGCCAGCGGCGGGACAGGGGTGGGTGGCTACACCTTC. It encodes CASGGTGVGGYTF. V gene TRBV9 combines with J gene TRBJ1-2, with 10 positions matching TRBD1. V lost 7 bases, J lost 7 bases, and 7 bases stayed unmatched. The CDR3 spans 13 residues. CDR1 SGDLS and CDR2 YYNGEE come from the germline V gene.

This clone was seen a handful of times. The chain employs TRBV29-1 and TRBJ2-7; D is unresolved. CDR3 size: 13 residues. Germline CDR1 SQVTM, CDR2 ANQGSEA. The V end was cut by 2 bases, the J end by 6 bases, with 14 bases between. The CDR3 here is CSVETSEPGEQYF. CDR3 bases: TGCAGCGTTGAAACGTCAGAGCCGGGCGAGCAGTACTTC.

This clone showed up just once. The CDR3 reads CAWNRQPQETQYF. The CDR3 bases are TGTGCCTGGAATCGACAGCCCCAAGAGACCCAGTACTTC. The V call is TRBV30, the J call TRBJ2-5; D possibly corresponds to TRBD1 (5 bases). This CDR3 is built from 13 residues. Germline V gene data show CDR1 as GTSNPN and CDR2 as SVGIG (reference sequence). V was cut by 4 bases and J by 1 base, with 10 bases left in between.

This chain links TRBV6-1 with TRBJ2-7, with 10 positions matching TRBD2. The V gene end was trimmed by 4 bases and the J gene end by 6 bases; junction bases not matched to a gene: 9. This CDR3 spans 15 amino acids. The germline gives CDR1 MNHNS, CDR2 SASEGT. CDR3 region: CASSVVAGGPFEQYF. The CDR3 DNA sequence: TGTGCCAGCAGTGTTGTAGCGGGGGGCCCGTTCGAGCAGTACTTC.

The CDR3: CASSPGEVYNEQFF. The CDR3 nucleotides are TGCGCCAGCAGCCCTGGTGAGGTCTACAATGAGCAGTTCTTC. V and J are TRBV5-1 and TRBJ2-1; D is unresolved. The CDR3 totals 14 residues. Trimming left V 4 bases short and J 3 bases short, with 11 bases between. CDR1 and CDR2 (germline): SGHRS, YFSETQ.

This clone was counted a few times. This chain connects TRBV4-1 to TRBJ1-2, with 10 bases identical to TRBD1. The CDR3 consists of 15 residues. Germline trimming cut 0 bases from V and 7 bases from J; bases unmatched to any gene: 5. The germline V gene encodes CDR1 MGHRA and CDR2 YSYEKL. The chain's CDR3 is CASSQDDRGLSGYTF. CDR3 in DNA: TGCGCCAGCAGCCAAGATGACAGGGGGCTGAGTGGCTACACCTTC.

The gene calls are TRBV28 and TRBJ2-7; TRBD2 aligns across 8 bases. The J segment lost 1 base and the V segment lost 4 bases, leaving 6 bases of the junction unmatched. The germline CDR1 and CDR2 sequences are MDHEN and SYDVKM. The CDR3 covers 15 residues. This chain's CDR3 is CASSSAGGESYEQYF. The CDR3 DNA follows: TGTGCCAGCAGTTCCGCGGGAGGTGAGTCCTACGAGCAGTACTTC.

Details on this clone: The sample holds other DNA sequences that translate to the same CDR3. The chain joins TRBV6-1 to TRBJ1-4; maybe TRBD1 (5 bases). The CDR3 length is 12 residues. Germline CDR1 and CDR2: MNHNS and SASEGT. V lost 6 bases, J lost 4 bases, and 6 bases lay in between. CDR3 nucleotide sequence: TGTGCCAGCAGGGGGCTTAATGAAAAACTGTTTTTT. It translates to CASRGLNEKLFF.

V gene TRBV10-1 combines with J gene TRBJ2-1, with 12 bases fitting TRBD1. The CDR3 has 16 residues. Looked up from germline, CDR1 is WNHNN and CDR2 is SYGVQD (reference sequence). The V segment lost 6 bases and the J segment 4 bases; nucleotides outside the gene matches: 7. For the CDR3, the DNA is TGCGCCAGCAGCCAGGGGGACAGGGGGCGTTACAATGAGCAGTTCTTC. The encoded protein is CASSQGDRGRYNEQFF.

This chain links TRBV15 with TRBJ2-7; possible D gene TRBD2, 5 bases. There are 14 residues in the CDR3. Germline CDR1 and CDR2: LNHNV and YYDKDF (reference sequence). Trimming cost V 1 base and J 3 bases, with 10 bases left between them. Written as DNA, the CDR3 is TGTGCCACCAGCAGAGGAGAGGGCAGCTACGAGCAGTACTTC. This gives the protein CATSRGEGSYEQYF.

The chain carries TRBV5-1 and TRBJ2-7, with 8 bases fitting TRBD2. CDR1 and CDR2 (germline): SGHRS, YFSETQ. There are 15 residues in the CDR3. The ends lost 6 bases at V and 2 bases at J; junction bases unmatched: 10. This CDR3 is CASTRREGSAYEQYF. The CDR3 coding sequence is TGCGCCAGCACCCGTCGGGAGGGTAGCGCCTACGAGCAGTACTTC.

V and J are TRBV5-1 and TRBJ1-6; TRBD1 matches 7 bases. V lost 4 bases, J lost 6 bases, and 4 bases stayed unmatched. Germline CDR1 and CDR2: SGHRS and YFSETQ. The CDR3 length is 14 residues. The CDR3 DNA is TGCGCCAGCAGCCTAGGGACAGCTAATTCACCCCTCCACTTT. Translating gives CASSLGTANSPLHF.

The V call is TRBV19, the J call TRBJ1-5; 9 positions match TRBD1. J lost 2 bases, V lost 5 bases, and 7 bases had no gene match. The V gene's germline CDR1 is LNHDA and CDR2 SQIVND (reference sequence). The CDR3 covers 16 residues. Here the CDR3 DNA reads TGTGCCAGTAGTCCGGGGACAGGGTGGGGCAATCAGCCCCAGCATTTT. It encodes CASSPGTGWGNQPQHF.

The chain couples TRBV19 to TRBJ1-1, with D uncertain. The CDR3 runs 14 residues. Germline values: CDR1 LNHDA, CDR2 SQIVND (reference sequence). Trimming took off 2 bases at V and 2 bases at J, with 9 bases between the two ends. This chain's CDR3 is CASSIRGVNTEAFF. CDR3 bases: TGTGCCAGTAGTATACGGGGAGTAAACACTGAAGCTTTCTTT.

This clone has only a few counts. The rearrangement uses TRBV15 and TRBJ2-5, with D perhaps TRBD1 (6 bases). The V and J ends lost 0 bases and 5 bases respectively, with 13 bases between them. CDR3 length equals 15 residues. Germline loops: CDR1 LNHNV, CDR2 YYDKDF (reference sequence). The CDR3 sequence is CATSRDGRGFETQYF. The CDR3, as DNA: TGTGCCACCAGCAGAGATGGCAGGGGCTTTGAGACCCAGTACTTC.

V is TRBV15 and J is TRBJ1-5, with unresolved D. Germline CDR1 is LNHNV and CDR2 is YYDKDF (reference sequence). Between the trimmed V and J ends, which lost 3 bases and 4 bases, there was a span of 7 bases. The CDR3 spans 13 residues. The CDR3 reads CATSRTGNQPQHF. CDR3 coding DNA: TGTGCCACCAGCAGGACGGGAAATCAGCCCCAGCATTTT.

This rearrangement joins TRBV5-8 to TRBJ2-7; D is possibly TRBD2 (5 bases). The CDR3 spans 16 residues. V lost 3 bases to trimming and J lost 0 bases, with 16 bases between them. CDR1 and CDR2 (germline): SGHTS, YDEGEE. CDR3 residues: CASSSGLQTSSYEQYF. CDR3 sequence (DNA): TGTGCCAGCAGCTCGGGATTACAAACCAGCTCCTACGAGCAGTACTTC.